This entry describes one TCR beta chain. Treatment defined: roughly 18 received Ad26.COV2.S at low or high dose, single or two shots; several received placebo; per-sample allocation not given. Specimen acquisition occurred on day 63 following the initial vaccine or placebo injection. The data originate from a study of Ad26.COV2.S vaccination and SARS-CoV-2 variants. Measured with immunoSEQ multiplex PCR; TCRdb has only the in-frame clones, and not every one. The sample holds 200,000 to 300,000 clones, 88% seen once. This material consisted of peripheral blood, taken in a trial of Ad26.COV2.S vaccine versus placebo. The source is a person between 18 and 60 years old who received the Ad26.COV2.S COVID-19 vaccine or a placebo.

The CDR3 sequence: CASSPVQTGAPLHF. The CDR3 DNA follows: TGTGCCAGCTCACCTGTACAGACGGGAGCACCCCTCCACTTT. V and J are TRBV18 and TRBJ1-6; D gene uncertain. The CDR3 is 14 residues long. Trimming removed 3 bases from V and 11 bases from J, with 14 bases in between. Germline-derived CDR1 and CDR2 are KGHSH and LQKENI.